Listed here is a single TCR beta chain. The antigen is not known. The junction departs from the called germline gene at one end, perhaps through a read error. The sample comes from a study of T cell responses to AZD1222 COVID-19 vaccine. The CDR3 runs to 10 residues. Germline CDR1 reads SNHLY; CDR2 reads FYNNEI. Clones were read by immunoSEQ multiplex PCR, and TCRdb kept only the in-frame ones, dropping some. Among 110,000 to 150,000 clones, over 75% were seen once, and the ten largest hold around 8%. The study, taken as a whole, reports: Repertoire sampling occurred only after the peak T cell response.

The J gene is TRBJ1-1, the V gene TRBV2; D is undetermined. The sample was peripheral blood, taken on day 0 of AZD1222 vaccination. This TCR was sampled from an adult in good health. This CDR3 reads CATLTVALVF. The CDR3 coding sequence is TGTGCCACCTTGACGGTGGCGTTAGTCTTT.